The T cell receptor beta chain described here comes from a study of blood T cell repertoires in COVID-19. Turning to the study itself: PBMCs, B-cell-depleted T cells, or T cells were the source of the cDNA or gDNA that made up the material.

The table lists this clone with a few counts. In the original analysis: Estimation of nucleated cell counts was performed using reference gene primer amplification. Clones were sequenced by immunoSEQ multiplex PCR, and TCRdb holds only the in-frame ones, with some missing. The V and J calls and clone size are taken from that table; D and trimming were inferred from the DNA. This sample has approximately 190,000 clones, with approximately 85% found just once. CDR1 and CDR2 (germline): MNHNY, SVGAGI (reference sequence). There are 17 residues in the CDR3. Trimming took 5 bases from V and 8 from J, leaving 22 bases between them.

Sequenced material: peripheral blood. The TCR was taken from a woman in her 70s with active or convalescent COVID-19. V gene TRBV6-6 combines with J gene TRBJ1-6; D ambiguous. CDR3 sequence: CASSPRRTLKMDSPLHF. CDR3 nucleotides: TGTGCCAGCAGTCCGCGGCGGACTTTGAAGATGGATTCACCCCTCCACTTT.